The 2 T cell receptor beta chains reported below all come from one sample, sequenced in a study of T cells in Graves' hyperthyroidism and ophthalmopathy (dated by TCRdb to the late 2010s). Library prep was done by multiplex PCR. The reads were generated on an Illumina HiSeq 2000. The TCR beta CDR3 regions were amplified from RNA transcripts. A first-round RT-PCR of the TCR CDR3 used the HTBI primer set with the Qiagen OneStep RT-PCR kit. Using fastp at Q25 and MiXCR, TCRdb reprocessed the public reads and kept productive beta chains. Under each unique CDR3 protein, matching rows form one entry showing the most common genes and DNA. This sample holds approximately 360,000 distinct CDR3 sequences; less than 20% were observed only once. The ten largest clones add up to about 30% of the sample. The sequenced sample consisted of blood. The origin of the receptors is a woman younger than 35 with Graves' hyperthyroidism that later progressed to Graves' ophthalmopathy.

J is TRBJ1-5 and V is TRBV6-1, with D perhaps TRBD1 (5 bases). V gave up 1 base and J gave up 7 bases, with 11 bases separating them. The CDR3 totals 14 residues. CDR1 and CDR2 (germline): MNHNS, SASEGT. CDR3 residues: CASSEGAGRQPQHF. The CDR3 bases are TGTGCCAGCAGTGAAGGGGCAGGGAGACAGCCCCAGCATTTT.

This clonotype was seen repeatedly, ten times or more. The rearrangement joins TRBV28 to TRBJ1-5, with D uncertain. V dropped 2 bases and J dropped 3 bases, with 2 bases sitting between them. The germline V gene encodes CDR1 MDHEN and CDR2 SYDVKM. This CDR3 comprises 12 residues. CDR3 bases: TGTGCCAGCAGTTTACTCAATCAGCCCCAGCATTTT. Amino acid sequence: CASSLLNQPQHF.